The clone carrying this T cell receptor (beta chain) was picked up many times. Construction of the TCRbeta library involved unique molecular identifiers. A single record per CDR3 protein comes from TCRdb applying MiXCR to the PCR reads. The sample shows some 300,000 distinct CDR3 sequences, about 9.5% of them seen only once. V lost 5 bases, J lost 3 bases, and 8 bases lay in between. CDR3 size: 13 residues. From germline, CDR1 is KGHDR and CDR2 SFDVKD. This sample was taken from a study of T-cell reconstitution after alpha-beta-depleted transplantation in children. The genes are TRBV24-1 and TRBJ2-3; D is uncertain. This specimen was PBMCs, taken before TCRalphabeta/CD19-depleted stem cell transplant. The origin of this receptor is a boy younger than two with acute myeloid leukemia, due to receive a stem cell transplant. The CDR3 is CATSVEGTDTQYF. DNA for the CDR3: TGTGCCACCAGTGTTGAAGGTACAGATACGCAGTATTTT.